Listed below are T cell receptor beta chains from one sample, sequenced in a study of radiation and T cells in renal cell carcinoma. Assay used: immunoSEQ multiplex PCR; TCRdb lists only in-frame clones, some missing. The sample has 120,000 to 150,000 clones; around nine tenths are singletons. Sequencing used blood, obtained from a patient whose treatment included radiotherapy and nephrectomy. These TCRs come from a woman in her fifties or sixties with renal cell carcinoma. CDR3s include the opening cysteine and the closing phenylalanine or tryptophan. A D gene is named only where the DNA matches it firmly. The size field is filled for only some rows; it gives once, few, many or a size class.

J,length,V,size,D,CDR3,DNA
TRBJ2-7,15,TRBV6-5,once,-,CASSRMTGISYEQYF,TGTGCCAGCAGTCGAATGACAGGAATCTCCTACGAGCAGTACTTC
TRBJ2-7,15,TRBV6-6,-,-,CASSSTRGRLYEQYF,TGTGCCAGCAGCTCTACCCGGGGGAGGCTTTACGAGCAGTACTTC
TRBJ1-1,13,TRBV29-1,-,-,CSAGLDLNTEAFF,TGCAGCGCCGGACTAGATCTGAACACTGAAGCTTTCTTT
TRBJ1-1,14,TRBV11-3,-,-,CASSLGGMNTEAFF,TGTGCCAGCAGCTTAGGGGGGATGAACACTGAAGCTTTCTTT
TRBJ1-1,14,TRBV11-1,few,-,CASSLDRKSTEAFF,TGTGCCAGCAGCCTCGACAGGAAGAGCACTGAAGCTTTCTTT
TRBJ1-5,15,TRBV27,-,-,CASSSPRGYVQPQHF,TGTGCCAGCAGTTCTCCGAGGGGGTATGTTCAGCCCCAGCATTTT
TRBJ1-5,15,TRBV5-5,-,-,CASSLAADSNQPQHF,TGTGCCAGCAGCTTGGCCGCGGATAGCAATCAGCCCCAGCATTTT
TRBJ2-1,15,TRBV9,-,-,CASSSGLGSYNEQFF,TGTGCCAGCAGCTCGGGACTCGGCTCCTACAATGAGCAGTTCTTC
TRBJ1-2,13,TRBV28,-,-,CASSVAANYGYTF,TGTGCCAGCAGCGTAGCCGCTAACTATGGCTACACCTTC
TRBJ2-5,15,TRBV9,-,-,CASSVYRRGEETQYF,TGTGCCAGCAGCGTGTACAGGAGAGGAGAAGAGACCCAGTACTTC
TRBJ1-1,13,TRBV10-3,few,-,CAISLDRNTEAFF,TGTGCCATCAGTCTTGACAGGAACACTGAAGCTTTCTTT
TRBJ2-5,15,TRBV10-3,once,TRBD2,CAISRLADSKETQYF,TGTGCCATCTCCCGACTAGCGGATAGTAAAGAGACCCAGTACTTC
TRBJ2-5,16,TRBV10-2,-,TRBD2,CASSESWRGAAETQYF,TGCGCCAGCAGTGAGTCATGGCGGGGGGCGGCCGAGACCCAGTACTTC
TRBJ2-1,15,TRBV9,-,TRBD2,CASSVSAGGNNEQFF,TGTGCCAGCAGCGTTAGCGCGGGAGGGAATAATGAGCAGTTCTTC
TRBJ1-5,15,TRBV4-3,-,-,CASSQEASSNQPQHF,TGCGCCAGCAGCCAAGAGGCGTCTAGCAATCAGCCCCAGCATTTT
TRBJ1-1,15,TRBV12-1,-,-,CASSSTGTGTPEAFF,TGTGCCAGCAGCTCCACCGGGACAGGGACCCCTGAAGCTTTCTTT
TRBJ2-7,14,TRBV7-8,-,-,CASSLDIGGYEQYF,TGTGCCAGCAGCTTAGATATAGGGGGCTACGAGCAGTACTTC
TRBJ1-5,13,TRBV14,-,TRBD1,CASSPGGHQPQHF,TGTGCCAGCAGCCCAGGGGGGCATCAGCCCCAGCATTTT
TRBJ2-7,14,TRBV2,-,TRBD1,CAIQLGTGGGEQYF,TGTGCCATCCAACTCGGGACAGGGGGTGGAGAGCAGTACTTC
TRBJ1-5,16,TRBV28,-,-,CASSFAMAYSNQPQHF,TGTGCCAGCAGTTTTGCGATGGCTTATAGCAATCAGCCCCAGCATTTT
TRBJ2-5,15,TRBV19,-,TRBD2,CASSMQRGKEETQYF,TGTGCCAGTAGTATGCAGCGGGGGAAGGAAGAGACCCAGTACTTC
TRBJ2-7,14,TRBV7-6,-,-,CASSFSESSTQQYF,TGTGCCAGCAGCTTTTCTGAGAGCTCTACGCAGCAGTACTTC